These 7 T cell receptor beta chains were all obtained from the same sample, sequenced in a study of blood T cells in healthy people across ages. A sample-barcoded 5' primer and a J-beta primer mix were used in a second PCR of roughly 7 to 11 cycles. MiXCR, run by TCRdb on the 5' RACE reads, gives a single entry per CDR3 protein. The sample lists about 1.1 million distinct CDR3 sequences; roughly two fifths were seen once. The sample was blood. The source is a man between 18 and 29 years old in good health.

The chain uses TRBV6-5 and TRBJ1-2; the D gene is possibly TRBD1 (5 bases). Trimming stripped 3 bases from V and 4 bases from J, with 9 bases between. Germline CDR1 is MNHEY and CDR2 is SVGAGI. The CDR3 loop spans 13 amino acids. As DNA, the CDR3 is TGTGCCAGCAGTTATTTAGGGACCTATGGCTACACCTTC. Encoded protein: CASSYLGTYGYTF.

CDR3 sequence: CASSSRDPRGEGYTF. The CDR3 nucleotides read TGTGCCAGCAGTTCCCGTGATCCCAGGGGCGAGGGCTACACCTTC. The rearrangement joins TRBV6-5 to TRBJ1-2; possibly TRBD1 for D (6 bases). Between the trimmed V and J ends, which lost 4 bases and 8 bases, there was a span of 20 bases. The CDR3 runs to 15 residues. In germline, CDR1 is MNHEY, CDR2 SVGAGI.

The chain joins TRBV6-1 to TRBJ1-1; D is ambiguous. The CDR3 length is 13 residues. Germline V gene data show CDR1 as MNHNS and CDR2 as SASEGT. V dropped 3 bases and J dropped 4 bases, with 9 bases sitting between them. The CDR3 loop is CASSDGRSTEAFF. CDR3 nucleotides: TGTGCCAGCAGTGACGGACGGAGCACTGAAGCTTTCTTT.

This clonotype was seen only a few times. The gene calls are TRBV5-5 and TRBJ2-5; tentatively, D is TRBD2 (6 bases). The DNA end is more similar to TRBJ2-7, so the J call may be wrong. CDR1 and CDR2 (germline): SGHKS, YYEKEE (reference sequence). This CDR3 region has 14 residues. CDR3: CASVPSASVREQYF. Here the CDR3 DNA reads TGTGCCAGCGTCCCTAGCGCTTCGGTGCGCGAGCAGTACTTC.

This clonotype was counted between two and nine times. The V gene is TRBV7-2, the J gene TRBJ2-7, with D possibly TRBD1 on 6 matching bases. This CDR3 region has 14 residues. In germline, CDR1 is SGHTA, CDR2 FQGNSA. V gave up 4 bases and J gave up 1 base, with 11 bases separating them. CDR3 protein: CASSSNRVSYEQYF. In DNA, the CDR3 is TGTGCCAGCAGCTCAAACAGGGTGTCCTACGAGCAGTACTTC.

This clonotype was recorded many times. The V gene is TRBV12-3 or TRBV12-4, the J gene TRBJ1-2; 7 bases line up with TRBD1. Trimming removed 5 bases from V and 5 bases from J; junction bases left unmatched: 8. The CDR3 length is 14 residues. The CDR3 reads CASSPGTDYYGYTF. The CDR3 DNA sequence: TGTGCCAGCAGTCCCGGGACAGACTATTATGGCTACACCTTC.

This clonotype was observed a single time. This sequence joins TRBV20-1 and TRBJ1-1; perhaps TRBD1 as D (5 bases). The germline V gene has CDR1 DFQATT and CDR2 SNEGSKA (reference sequence). This CDR3 is built from 13 residues. V gave up 0 bases and J gave up 5 bases, with 10 bases separating them. CDR3 residues: CSAREGDGTEAFF. CDR3 nucleotide sequence: TGCAGTGCTAGAGAGGGGGACGGTACTGAAGCTTTCTTT.